One sample yielded the 17 T cell receptor beta chains listed below, sequenced in a study of post-analysis software for immune sequencing data. Study findings and constraints: Comparison of patients with controls showed 4 to 6 TRBV segments more frequent in patients, TRBV5-6, TRBV5-1 and TRBV20-1 among them.

Their specific antigens are unknown. Incorporated into the TCR beta cDNA libraries were unique molecular identifiers, which served to reduce PCR and sequencing biases. A single record per CDR3 protein comes from TCRdb applying MiXCR to the PCR reads. The sample lists 700,000 to 900,000 distinct CDR3 sequences; about half were seen once. Sample: blood. These receptors all stem from a girl under 18 with multiple sclerosis.

V gene TRBV5-5 combines with J gene TRBJ1-4; no definite D call. This CDR3 is 14 amino acids long. Germline-derived CDR1 and CDR2 are SGHKS and YYEKEE (reference sequence). Trimming stripped 5 bases from V and 7 bases from J, with 15 bases between. The CDR3 DNA follows: TGTGCCAGCAGATTCACACCGTACTCTGAAAAACTGTTTTTT. Protein sequence: CASRFTPYSEKLFF.

This clonotype showed up just a few times. The V call is TRBV29-1, the J call TRBJ1-2, with D maybe TRBD1 (5 bases). The CDR3 consists of 12 residues. Trimming stripped 1 base from V and 8 bases from J, with 11 bases between. Looked up from germline, CDR1 is SQVTM and CDR2 is ANQGSEA. The CDR3: CSVEVLGGGYTF. CDR3 nucleotide sequence: TGCAGCGTTGAAGTACTCGGGGGAGGCTACACCTTC. The full variable domain, rest sourced from reference TRBV29-1 and TRBJ1-2, is SAVISQKPSRDICQRGTSLTIQCQVDSQVTMMFWYRQQPGQSLTLIATANQGSEATYESGFVIDKFPISRPNLTFSTLTVSNMSPEDSSIYLCSVEVLGGGYTFGSGTRLTVV.

This chain connects TRBV20-1 to TRBJ1-6; D gene unclear. Per germline, CDR1 DFQATT and CDR2 SNEGSKA (reference sequence). CDR3 length equals 13 residues. The ends were cut back, 3 bases at V and 0 bases at J, with 3 bases in the middle. Here the CDR3 reads CSARGSYNSPLHF. CDR3 coding DNA: TGCAGTGCTAGGGGCTCCTATAATTCACCCCTCCACTTT.

On this clonotype itself: A single base separates this from a much larger clone, so it may be a read error. This chain links TRBV9 with TRBJ2-1; 10 nucleotides agree with TRBD2. With 3 bases clipped from V and 6 bases from J, the junction kept 0 bases outside the gene matches. The V gene's germline CDR1 is SGDLS and CDR2 YYNGEE. This CDR3 has 13 amino acids. CDR3 in amino acids: CASSASGSNEQFF. The CDR3 DNA reads TGTGCCAGCAGCGCTAGCGGGAGCAATGAGCAGTTCTTC.

This rearrangement joins TRBV6-1 to TRBJ1-1; a possible D gene is TRBD1 (5 bases). V lost 6 bases and J 0 bases, leaving 11 bases between the germline ends. Germline V lookup: CDR1 MNHNS, CDR2 SASEGT. There are 14 residues in the CDR3. The CDR3 loop is CASRTGRVNTEAFF. The CDR3 nucleotides read TGTGCCAGCAGAACAGGCAGGGTGAACACTGAAGCTTTCTTT.

This clonotype showed up just a few times. The CDR3 sequence is CSAREQGTYEQYF. In nucleotides, the CDR3 is TGCAGTGCTAGAGAACAGGGAACCTACGAGCAGTACTTC. The chain recombines TRBV20-1 with TRBJ2-7; the D gene is possibly TRBD1 (6 bases). The CDR3 length is 13 residues. Germline V gives CDR1 DFQATT, CDR2 SNEGSKA (reference sequence). V was cut by 0 bases and J by 2 bases, with 8 bases left in between.

This CDR3 reads CASSFDLLAGSLDTQYF. As DNA, the CDR3 is TGTGCCAGCAGCTTCGACTTACTAGCAGGATCGTTAGATACGCAGTATTTT. The chain has TRBV7-8 and TRBJ2-3, with a weak D call TRBD2 (6 bases). CDR3 length: 17 amino acids. CDR1 is SGHVS, CDR2 FQNEAQ, per germline. Trimming removed 3 bases at V and 5 bases at J, with 21 bases between.

The sample holds a few counts of this clonotype. CDR3 sequence (DNA): TGTGCCAGCAGCGTACCGGGCGGGGCTCAAGAGACCCAGTACTTC. Protein sequence: CASSVPGGAQETQYF. The gene calls are TRBV9 and TRBJ2-5; maybe TRBD2 (6 bases). V was trimmed by 1 base and J by 2 bases, leaving 12 bases between them. Germline V gives CDR1 SGDLS, CDR2 YYNGEE. The CDR3 is 15 amino acids. Combining the CDR3 with reference TRBV9 and TRBJ2-5 gives the whole variable domain DSGVTQTPKHLITATGQRVTLRCSPRSGDLSVYWYQQSLDQGLQFLIQYYNGEERAKGNILERFSAQQFPDLHSELNLSSLELGDSALYFCASSVPGGAQETQYFGPGTRLLVL.

Only a few counts were recorded for this clonotype. This chain's CDR3 is CASSLRTLTNIQYF. DNA for the CDR3: TGTGCCAGCAGCCTTCGAACGCTCACAAACATTCAGTACTTC. V is TRBV7-2 and J is TRBJ2-4; D is undetermined. The CDR3 totals 14 residues. Germline V gene data show CDR1 as SGHTA and CDR2 as FQGNSA. V lost 5 bases and J lost 6, with 14 bases in between.

The rearrangement links TRBV10-3 to TRBJ2-7, with D possibly TRBD2 on 6 matching bases. Germline V CDR1 and CDR2: ENHRY, SYGVKD. V was pared by 6 bases and J by 3 bases, with 18 bases between. The CDR3 length is 15 residues. Here the CDR3 reads CAISAGPPGDYEQYF. The DNA for the CDR3 is TGTGCCATCAGCGCGGGACCCCCCGGGGACTACGAGCAGTACTTC.

In its sample, this clonotype was seen a few times. V gene TRBV12-3 or TRBV12-4 combines with J gene TRBJ2-7, with 13 bases fitting TRBD2. The CDR3 runs to 18 residues. V trimming: 6 bases; J trimming: 1 base; junction bases outside the gene matches: 12. CDR3 coding DNA: TGTGCCAGCAGCCGAATAATTACTAGCGGGAGGGTATCCTACGAGCAGTACTTC. Translated: CASSRIITSGRVSYEQYF.

This clonotype was seen just once. The gene calls are TRBV13 and TRBJ2-7; weak D call: TRBD1 (6 bases). V lost 0 bases and J lost 0, with 12 bases in between. Germline V CDR1 and CDR2: PRHDT, FYEKMQ (reference sequence). The CDR3 consists of 16 residues. The CDR3 DNA sequence: TGTGCCAGCAGCTTAGGCCAGGCAGGGGACTCCTACGAGCAGTACTTC. Its protein product is CASSLGQAGDSYEQYF.

The rearrangement links TRBV15 to TRBJ2-4, with TRBD1 matching 9 bases. Germline CDR1 is LNHNV and CDR2 is YYDKDF (reference sequence). This CDR3 is built from 14 residues. V lost 4 bases and J lost 8; bases outside the gene matches: 6. The CDR3 sequence is CATSITGGADIQYF. For the CDR3, the DNA is TGTGCCACCAGCATTACAGGGGGCGCGGACATTCAGTACTTC.

A remark on this clonotype: The junction and the germline gene differ at one end; a read error may be behind it. The chain has TRBV10-3 and TRBJ1-4; D is ambiguous. Per the germline V gene, CDR1 is ENHRY and CDR2 is SYGVKD. The CDR3 has 13 residues. The chain's CDR3 is CAISGSTNEKRFF. CDR3 bases: TGTGCCATCAGTGGGTCTACTAATGAAAAACGGTTTTTT.

This clonotype showed up just a few times. This chain connects TRBV27 to TRBJ2-7; TRBD1 agrees at 8 bases. The V segment lost 3 bases and the J segment 6 bases; nucleotides outside the gene matches: 4. The CDR3 spans 13 residues. Germline CDR1 reads MNHEY; CDR2 reads SMNVEV (reference sequence). CDR3 region: CASSFQGASEQYF. CDR3 bases: TGTGCCAGCAGTTTCCAGGGGGCATCCGAGCAGTACTTC.

This clonotype occurred many times. The chain recombines TRBV6-5 with TRBJ2-5; perhaps TRBD1 as D (5 bases). The germline V gene encodes CDR1 MNHEY and CDR2 SVGAGI. V lost 6 bases and J lost 2, with 13 bases in between. There are 14 residues in the CDR3. CDR3 sequence: CASSPGDSQETQYF. The CDR3 nucleotides are TGTGCCAGCAGCCCCGGAGACAGTCAAGAGACCCAGTACTTC.

This clonotype came up a few times. The junction shows a germline mismatch at one end, possibly a read error. This chain connects TRBV24-1 to TRBJ2-1, with TRBD2 matching over 7 bases. The CDR3 totals 11 residues. From germline, CDR1 is KGHDR and CDR2 SFDVKD. The DNA of the CDR3 is TGTGCCACCGGGGACTACTATGAGCAGTTCTTC. Its translation: CATGDYYEQFF.